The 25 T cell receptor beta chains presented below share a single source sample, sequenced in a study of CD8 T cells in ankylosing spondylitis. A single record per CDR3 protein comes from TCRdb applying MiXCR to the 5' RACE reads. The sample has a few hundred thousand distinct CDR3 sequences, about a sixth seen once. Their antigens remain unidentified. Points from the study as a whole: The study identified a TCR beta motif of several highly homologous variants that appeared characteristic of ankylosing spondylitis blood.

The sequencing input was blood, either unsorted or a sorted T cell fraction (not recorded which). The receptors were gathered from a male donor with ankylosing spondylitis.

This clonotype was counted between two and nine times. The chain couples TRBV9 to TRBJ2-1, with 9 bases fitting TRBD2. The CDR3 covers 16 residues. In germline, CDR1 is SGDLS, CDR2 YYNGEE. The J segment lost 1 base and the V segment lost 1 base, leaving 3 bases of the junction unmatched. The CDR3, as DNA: TGTGCCAGCAGCGTAACTAGCGGGTTTTCCTACAATGAGCAGTTCTTC. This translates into CASSVTSGFSYNEQFF.

The CDR3 region is CASSYSWPTQETQYF. The DNA for the CDR3 is TGTGCCAGCAGTTATAGTTGGCCTACACAAGAGACCCAGTACTTC. The gene calls are TRBV6-2 or TRBV6-3 and TRBJ2-5, with D unclear. Trimming cost V 3 bases and J 2 bases, with 13 bases left between them. The CDR3 covers 15 residues. Germline lookup yields CDR1 MNHEY and CDR2 SVGEGT.

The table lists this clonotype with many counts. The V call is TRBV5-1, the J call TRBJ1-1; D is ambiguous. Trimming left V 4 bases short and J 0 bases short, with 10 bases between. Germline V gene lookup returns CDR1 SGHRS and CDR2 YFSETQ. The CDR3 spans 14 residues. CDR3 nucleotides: TGCGCCAGCAGCGAGACTGAAGTGAACACTGAAGCTTTCTTT. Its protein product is CASSETEVNTEAFF.

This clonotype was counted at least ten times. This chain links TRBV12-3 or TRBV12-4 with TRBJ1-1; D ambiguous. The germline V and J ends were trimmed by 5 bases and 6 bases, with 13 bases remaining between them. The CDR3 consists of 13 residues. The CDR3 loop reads CASSPTSEPEAFF. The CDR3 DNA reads TGTGCCAGCAGTCCGACATCCGAACCTGAAGCTTTCTTT.

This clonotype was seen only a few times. The CDR3 nucleotides read TGTGCCAGCGGCGATGGGTACGAGCAGTACTTC. Translated, it gives CASGDGYEQYF. V is TRBV6-6 and J is TRBJ2-7; D gene unclear. The CDR3 runs 11 residues. CDR1 MNHNY and CDR2 SVGAGI come from the germline V gene (reference sequence). V was shortened by 8 bases and J by 4 bases, with 9 bases between the two germline ends.

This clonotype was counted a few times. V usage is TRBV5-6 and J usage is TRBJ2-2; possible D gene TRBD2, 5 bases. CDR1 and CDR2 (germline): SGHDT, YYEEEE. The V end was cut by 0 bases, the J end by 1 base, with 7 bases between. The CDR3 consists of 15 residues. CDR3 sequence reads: CASSLAAGNTGELFF. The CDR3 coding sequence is TGTGCCAGCAGCTTGGCCGCGGGGAACACCGGGGAGCTGTTTTTT.

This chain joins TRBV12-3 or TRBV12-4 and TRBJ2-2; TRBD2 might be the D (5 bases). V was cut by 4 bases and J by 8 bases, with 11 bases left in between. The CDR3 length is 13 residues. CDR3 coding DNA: TGTGCCAGCAGTTACGGGATCCCAGGGGAGCTGTTTTTT. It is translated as CASSYGIPGELFF.

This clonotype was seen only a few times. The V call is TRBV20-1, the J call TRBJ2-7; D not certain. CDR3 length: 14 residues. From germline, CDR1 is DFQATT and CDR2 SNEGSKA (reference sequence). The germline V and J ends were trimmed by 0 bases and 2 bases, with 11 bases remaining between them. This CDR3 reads CSARDRVRAYEQYF. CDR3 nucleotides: TGCAGTGCTAGAGATCGTGTCAGAGCCTACGAGCAGTACTTC.

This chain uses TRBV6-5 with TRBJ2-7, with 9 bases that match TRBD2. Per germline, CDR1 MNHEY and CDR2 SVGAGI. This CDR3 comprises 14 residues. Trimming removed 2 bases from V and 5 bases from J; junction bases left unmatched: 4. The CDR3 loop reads CASSYAGGGNEQYF. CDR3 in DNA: TGTGCCAGCAGTTACGCGGGGGGGGGCAACGAGCAGTACTTC.

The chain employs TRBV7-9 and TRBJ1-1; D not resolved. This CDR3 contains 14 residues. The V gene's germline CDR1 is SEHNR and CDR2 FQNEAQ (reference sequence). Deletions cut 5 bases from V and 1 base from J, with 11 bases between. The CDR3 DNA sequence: TGTGCCAGCAGCCCGGACTTTGGGAACACTGAAGCTTTCTTT. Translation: CASSPDFGNTEAFF.

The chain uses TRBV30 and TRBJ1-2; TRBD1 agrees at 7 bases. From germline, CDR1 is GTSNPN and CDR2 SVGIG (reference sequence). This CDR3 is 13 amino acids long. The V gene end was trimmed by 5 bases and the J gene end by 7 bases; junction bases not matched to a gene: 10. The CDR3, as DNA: TGTGCCTGGGATCGGGACAGCAGAGGTGGCTACACCTTC. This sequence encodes CAWDRDSRGGYTF.

The CDR3 coding sequence is TGTGCCAGCAGTCTTTTACAGGATGGGTACAATGAGCAGTTCTTC. Encoded protein: CASSLLQDGYNEQFF. The chain is built from TRBV12-3 or TRBV12-4 and TRBJ2-1; maybe TRBD1 (5 bases). This CDR3 contains 15 residues. The V end was cut by 5 bases, the J end by 4 bases, with 15 bases between.

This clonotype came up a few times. The CDR3 nucleotides read TGTGCCAGCAGCTTAGCGCTCAGTTCCTACGAGCAGTACTTC. It is translated as CASSLALSSYEQYF. This rearrangement joins TRBV13 to TRBJ2-7; D is uncertain. This CDR3 contains 14 residues. V lost 1 base to trimming and J lost 1 base, with 8 bases between them. Germline V gene data show CDR1 as PRHDT and CDR2 as FYEKMQ (reference sequence).

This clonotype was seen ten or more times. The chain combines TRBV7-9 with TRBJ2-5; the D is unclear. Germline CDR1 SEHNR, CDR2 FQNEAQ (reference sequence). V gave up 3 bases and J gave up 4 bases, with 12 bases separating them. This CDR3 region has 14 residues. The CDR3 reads CASSFPASVETQYF. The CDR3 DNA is TGTGCCAGCAGCTTTCCGGCTAGTGTAGAGACCCAGTACTTC. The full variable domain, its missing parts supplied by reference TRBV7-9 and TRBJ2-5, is DTGVSQNPRHKITKRGQNVTFRCDPISEHNRLYWYRQTLGQGPEFLTYFQNEAQLEKSRLLSDRFSAERPKGSFSTLEIQRTEQGDSAMYLCASSFPASVETQYFGPGTRLLVL.

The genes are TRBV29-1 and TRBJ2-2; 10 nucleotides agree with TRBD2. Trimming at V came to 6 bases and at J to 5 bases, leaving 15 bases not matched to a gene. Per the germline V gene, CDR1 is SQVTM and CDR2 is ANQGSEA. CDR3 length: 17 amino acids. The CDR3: CSVHTGGASGRTGELFF. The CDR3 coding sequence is TGCAGCGTGCATACAGGCGGGGCTAGCGGGAGAACCGGGGAGCTGTTTTTT.

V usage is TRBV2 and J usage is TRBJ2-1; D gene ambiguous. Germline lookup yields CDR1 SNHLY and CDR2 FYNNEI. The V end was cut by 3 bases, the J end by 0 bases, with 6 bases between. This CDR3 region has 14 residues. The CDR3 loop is CASSDISSYNEQFF. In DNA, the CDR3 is TGTGCCAGCAGTGACATCAGCTCCTACAATGAGCAGTTCTTC.

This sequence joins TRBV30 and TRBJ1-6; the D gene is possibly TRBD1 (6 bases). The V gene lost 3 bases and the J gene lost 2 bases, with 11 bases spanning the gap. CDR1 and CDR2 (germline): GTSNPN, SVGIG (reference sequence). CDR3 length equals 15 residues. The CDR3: CAWRSGVTYNSPLHF. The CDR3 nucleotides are TGTGCCTGGAGGTCAGGGGTCACCTATAATTCACCCCTCCACTTT.

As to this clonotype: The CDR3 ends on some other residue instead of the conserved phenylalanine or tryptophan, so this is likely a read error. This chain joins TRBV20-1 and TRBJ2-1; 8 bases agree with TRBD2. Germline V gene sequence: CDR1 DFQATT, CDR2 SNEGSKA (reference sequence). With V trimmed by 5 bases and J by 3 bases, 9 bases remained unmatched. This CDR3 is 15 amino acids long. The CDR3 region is CSASPSGSYYNEQFS. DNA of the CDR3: TGCAGTGCTTCCCCGAGCGGGAGTTACTACAATGAGCAGTTCTCC.

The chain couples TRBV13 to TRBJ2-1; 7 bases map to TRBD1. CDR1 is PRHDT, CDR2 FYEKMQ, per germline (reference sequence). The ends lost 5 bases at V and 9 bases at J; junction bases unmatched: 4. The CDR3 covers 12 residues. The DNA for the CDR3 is TGTGCCAGCAGCCTCCCAGGGGGTGAGCAGTTCTTC. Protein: CASSLPGGEQFF.

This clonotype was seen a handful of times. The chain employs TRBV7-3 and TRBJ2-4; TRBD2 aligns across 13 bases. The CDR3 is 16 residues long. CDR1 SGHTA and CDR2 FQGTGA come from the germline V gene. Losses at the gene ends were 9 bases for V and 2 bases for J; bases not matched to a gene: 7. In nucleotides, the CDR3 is TGTGCCAGAGGACTAGCGGGAGCATTATCCAAAAACATTCAGTACTTC. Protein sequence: CARGLAGALSKNIQYF.

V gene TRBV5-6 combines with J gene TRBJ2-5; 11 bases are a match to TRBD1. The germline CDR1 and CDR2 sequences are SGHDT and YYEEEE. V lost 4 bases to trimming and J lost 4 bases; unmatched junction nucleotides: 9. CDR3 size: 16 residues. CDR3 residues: CASSHRDRGVSETQYF. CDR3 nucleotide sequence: TGTGCCAGCAGCCACCGGGACAGGGGGGTTTCAGAGACCCAGTACTTC.

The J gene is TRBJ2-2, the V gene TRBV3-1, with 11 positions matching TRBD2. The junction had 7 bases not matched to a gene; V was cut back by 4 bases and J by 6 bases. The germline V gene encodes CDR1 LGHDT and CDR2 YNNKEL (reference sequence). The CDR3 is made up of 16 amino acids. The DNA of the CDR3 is TGTGCCAGCAGCCCTACTAGCGGGAGATTGTCCGGGGAGCTGTTTTTT. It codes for CASSPTSGRLSGELFF.

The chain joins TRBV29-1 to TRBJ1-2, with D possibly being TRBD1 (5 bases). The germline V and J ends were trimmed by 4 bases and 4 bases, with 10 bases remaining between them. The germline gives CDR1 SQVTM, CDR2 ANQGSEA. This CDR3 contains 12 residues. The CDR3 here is CSVVGDLYGYTF. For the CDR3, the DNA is TGCAGCGTTGTGGGGGACCTCTATGGCTACACCTTC.

CDR3 bases: TGTGCCAGCCGGCTGGGGACAGCGAACACCGGGGAGCTGTTTTTT. It encodes CASRLGTANTGELFF. The gene calls are TRBV28 and TRBJ2-2, with 7 bases aligning to TRBD1. The CDR3 spans 15 residues. V was clipped by 8 bases and J by 0 bases; unmatched bases: 6. The germline V gene has CDR1 MDHEN and CDR2 SYDVKM.

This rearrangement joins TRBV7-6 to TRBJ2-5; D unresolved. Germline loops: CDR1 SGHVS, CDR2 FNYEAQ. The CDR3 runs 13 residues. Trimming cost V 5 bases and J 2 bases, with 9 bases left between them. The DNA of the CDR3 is TGTGCCAGCAGCCCCGCTGAGCAAGAGACCCAGTACTTC. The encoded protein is CASSPAEQETQYF.